This TCR beta chain was documented in a study of immune cell composition in non-small cell lung cancer. Study-wide context: Histologic subtype was mainly adenocarcinoma or squamous cell carcinoma.

General study points: Squamous carcinomas (approximately 80%) more often had tumour-associated clones >0.5% than adenocarcinomas (33%). Squamous lung tumours showed higher top 10 clone scores and clonality than adenocarcinomas.

The V end was cut by 6 bases, the J end by 0 bases, with 6 bases between. The CDR3 loop spans 14 amino acids. CDR1 SNHLY and CDR2 FYNNEI come from the germline V gene. Clones were read by immunoSEQ multiplex PCR, and TCRdb kept only the in-frame ones, dropping some. This sample carries over 12,000 clones, around 69% of them seen once, and the ten largest clones take 7.5%. This clone was observed a few times. Its specificity is unknown. The gene calls are TRBV2 and TRBJ1-6; D is unclear. Material: lung tumor tissue. This sequence was found in a human donor with non-small cell lung cancer. As DNA, the CDR3 is TGTGCCAGCAGCGGGAGCTCCTATAATTCACCCCTCCACTTT. As protein: CASSGSSYNSPLHF.